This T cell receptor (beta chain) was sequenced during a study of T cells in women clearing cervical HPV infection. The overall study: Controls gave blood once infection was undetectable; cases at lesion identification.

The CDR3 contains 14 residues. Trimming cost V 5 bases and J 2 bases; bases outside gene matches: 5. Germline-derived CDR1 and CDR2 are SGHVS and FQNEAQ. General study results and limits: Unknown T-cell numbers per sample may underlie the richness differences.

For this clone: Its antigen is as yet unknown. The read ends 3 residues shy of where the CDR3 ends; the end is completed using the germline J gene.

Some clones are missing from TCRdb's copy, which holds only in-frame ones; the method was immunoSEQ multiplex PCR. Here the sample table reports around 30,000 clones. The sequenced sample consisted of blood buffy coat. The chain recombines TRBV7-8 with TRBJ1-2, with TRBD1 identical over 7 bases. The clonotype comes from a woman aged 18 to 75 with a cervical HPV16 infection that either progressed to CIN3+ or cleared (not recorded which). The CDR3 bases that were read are TGTGCCAGCAGCCTGGGACAGAGGAACTATGGC. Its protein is CASSLGQRNYG. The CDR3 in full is CASSLGQRNYGYTF.